A single sample gave rise to the 4 T cell receptor beta chains below, sequenced in a study of T cell clonality in common variable immunodeficiency. Only in-frame clones appear in the TCRdb table, and some are missing; sequencing was by immunoSEQ multiplex PCR. The sample includes roughly 50,000 clones, none of them occurring once. The source material was peripheral blood mononuclear cells. The receptors were gathered from a person aged 18-70 years in good health.

This clone came up many times. The read ends 3 residues before the CDR3 terminus; that terminus is restored from the germline J gene. The chain links TRBV12-3 or TRBV12-4 to TRBJ2-2; D is perhaps TRBD2 (6 bases). This CDR3 comprises 14 residues. The V end lost 5 bases, the J end lost 4 bases, and 11 bases lay between the germline ends. The sequenced part of the CDR3 DNA is TGTGCCAGCAGTACTAGCCGACTCACCGGGGAG. Its protein is CASSTSRLTGE. The full CDR3 protein reads CASSTSRLTGELFF.

This clone has a handful of counts. The read terminates 3 residues ahead of where the CDR3 ends, so the germline J gene completes it. V and J are TRBV19 and TRBJ2-3; 8 nucleotides match TRBD1. CDR1 LNHDA and CDR2 SQIVND come from the germline V gene (reference sequence). This CDR3 spans 16 amino acids. The sequenced part of the CDR3 DNA is TGTGCCAGTAGTAAACGACAGGGGTCCAGCAATCAGCCG. Protein: CASSKRQGSSNQP. In full, the CDR3 reads CASSKRQGSSNQPQYF.

With respect to this clone: The DNA ends 3 residues before the CDR3 does, and the rest of the CDR3 is filled in from the germline J gene. The rearrangement links TRBV7-3 to TRBJ2-3, with 9 nucleotides matching TRBD2. Germline CDR1 reads SGHTA; CDR2 reads FQGTGA. The junction had 17 bases not matched to a gene; V was cut back by 5 bases and J by 5 bases. The CDR3 has 18 residues. Partial CDR3 DNA: TGTGCCAGCAGCGCCCCCCCCGCCGGCGGGAGGGCGGGAGATACG. It codes for CASSAPPAGGRAGDT. The whole CDR3 sequence reads CASSAPPAGGRAGDTQYF.

This clone was found many times. The read halts 3 residues ahead of the CDR3 end, with the missing end drawn from the germline J gene. The same CDR3 is also encoded by other DNA sequences in this sample. The rearrangement joins TRBV5-3 to TRBJ1-3; tentative D call: TRBD1 (5 bases). TRBV5-3 is classed as an ORF, of uncertain function. This CDR3 is built from 15 residues. Trimming left V 5 bases short and J 3 bases short, with 15 bases between. The covered CDR3 bases are TGTGCCAGAAGTTCTTCCAGGGCGGTTGGAAACACC. Its translation: CARSSSRAVGNT. Given in full, the CDR3 is CARSSSRAVGNTIYF.